The sequence of this T cell receptor (beta chain) was determined in a study of blood T cell repertoires in COVID-19 (dated by TCRdb to the early 2020s). Regarding the complete study: Samples from collaborators originated in the United States, Italy and Spain and spanned both the acute and convalescent phases of COVID-19. Deeply sampled blood TCRbeta repertoires from subjects exposed to, actively infected with, or recovered from COVID-19 were included in the dataset. The material from the prospective study consisted of cDNA or gDNA derived from T cells, B-cell-depleted T cells, or PBMCs. HLA class I and class II types, where available, came from metadata supplied by the sample provider rather than from assay-based typing. A freely available public database, intended as a resource for researchers studying the immune response to SARS-CoV-2, is where the repertoires were released. The sample metadata nearly always contained a de-identified subject ID, COVID-19 status, age in years and sex. Samples were obtained from the ongoing ImmuneRACE study (first 160 participants) and from 1,254 subjects provided by 6 global collaborators. The investigation overall reported the following: How much clinical and demographic metadata was included differed by source and by participant, and the metadata was provided uncurated.

Taken from cysteine to phenylalanine, the CDR3 has 17 residues. The sequence is cut down to CDR3 DNA, 51 bases in frame from base 1. Per the germline V gene (reference sequence), PRHDT is the CDR1 and FYEKMQ is the CDR2. Trimming removed 1 base from V and 4 bases from J; the gene matches leave 6 bases unexplained. TCRbeta CDR3 regions were amplified from genomic DNA by means of the immunoSEQ Assay, a bias-controlled multiplex PCR. The study's own analysis went as follows. Nucleated cell counts per sample were estimated from amplification of reference gene primers within the assay. To quantify the absolute abundance of each unique TCRbeta CDR3 rearrangement, sequence reads were collapsed and filtered. For each sample, productive Simpson clonality was calculated by taking the square root of Simpson's diversity index across productive rearrangements. TCRdb holds this immuneACCESS table with in-frame rearrangements only. Some clones are missing; in checked studies, unresolved V genes explain under half, and the rest has no known cause. V, J and clone size are those of that table, while D and trimming were read from the DNA. This sample comprises 60,000 to 85,000 clones, 84% of them detected only once. About a third of the sample is taken by the ten largest.

Worth noting for this clone: This clone's antigen is unknown. Base qualities are not recorded, but no much larger clone differs from it by a single base.

Each collaborating institution followed its own protocols to collect whole blood in K2EDTA tubes. For TCRbeta analysis, collaborators shipped samples in one of three forms: frozen whole blood, isolated PBMCs, or DNA extracted from either of those sample types. The receptor was isolated from a man in his 70s with acute or convalescent COVID-19. This receptor chain uses TRBV13 and TRBJ2-2, with 10 junctional bases fitting TRBD1. The sample was peripheral blood. Here the CDR3 is given as CASSLVPGQGITGELFF. The DNA sequence is given as TGTGCCAGCAGCTTAGTCCCGGGACAGGGGATCACCGGGGAGCTGTTTTTT.